This T cell receptor (beta chain) was retrieved from a study of CD8+ T cells in alopecia areata. The overall study: It was oral tofacitinib, at 5 to 10 mg twice daily, that treated patients received.

RNA extraction and reverse transcription yielded cDNA as sequencing template. The table came from immunoSEQ multiplex PCR; TCRdb's copy has only in-frame clones and leaves some out. Of 210,000 or so clones in the sample, approximately 67% were seen once. As regards this clone: Antigen unknown.

Study-level points and caveats: TCRs were shared less clearly across patients than in mice, possibly for HLA-related reasons.

Described treatment: oral pan-JAK inhibitor, 5-10 mg twice daily. It was from alopecia areata patients that lesional scalp punch biopsies and peripheral blood were collected. The source of this sequence is a human donor with alopecia areata. The sample was CD4+ T cells sorted from blood, taken at approximately week 42, from a patient treated with tofacitinib.

In DNA form, the CDR3 reads TGCAGCGTTGACTGGCAGGGAGGTTTGGGCCAAGAGACCCAGTACTTC. It yields the protein CSVDWQGGLGQETQYF. V gene TRBV29-1 combines with J gene TRBJ2-5; D perhaps matches TRBD2 (6 bases). This CDR3 comprises 16 residues. Germline CDR1 reads SQVTM; CDR2 reads ANQGSEA. Between the trimmed V and J ends, which lost 3 bases and 1 base, there was a span of 18 bases.